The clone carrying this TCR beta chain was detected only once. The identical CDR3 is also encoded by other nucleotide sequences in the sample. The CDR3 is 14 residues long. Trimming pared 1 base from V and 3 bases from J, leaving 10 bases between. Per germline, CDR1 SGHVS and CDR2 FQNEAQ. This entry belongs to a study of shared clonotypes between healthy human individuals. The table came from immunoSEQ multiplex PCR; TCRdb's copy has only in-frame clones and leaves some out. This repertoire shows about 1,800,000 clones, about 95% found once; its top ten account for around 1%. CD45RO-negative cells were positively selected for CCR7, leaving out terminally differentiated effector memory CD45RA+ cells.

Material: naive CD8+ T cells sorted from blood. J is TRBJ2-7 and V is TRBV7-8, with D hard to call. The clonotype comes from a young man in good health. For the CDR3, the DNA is TGTGCCAGCAGCTTAGTGGCAGGAAGCTACGAGCAGTACTTC. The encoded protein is CASSLVAGSYEQYF.